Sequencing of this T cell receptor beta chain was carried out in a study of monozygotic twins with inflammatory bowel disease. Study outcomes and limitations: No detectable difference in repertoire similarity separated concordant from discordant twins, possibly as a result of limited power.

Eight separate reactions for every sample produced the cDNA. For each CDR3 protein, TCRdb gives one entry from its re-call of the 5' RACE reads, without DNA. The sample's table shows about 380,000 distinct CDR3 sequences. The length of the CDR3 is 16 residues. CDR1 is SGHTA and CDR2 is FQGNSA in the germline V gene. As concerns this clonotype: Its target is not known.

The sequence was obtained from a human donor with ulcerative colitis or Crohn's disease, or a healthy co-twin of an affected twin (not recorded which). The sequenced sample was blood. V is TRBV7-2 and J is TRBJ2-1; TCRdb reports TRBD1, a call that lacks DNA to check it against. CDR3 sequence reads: CASSLWADPETSYQFF. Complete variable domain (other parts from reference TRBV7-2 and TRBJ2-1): GAGVSQSPSNKVTEKGKDVELRCDPISGHTALYWYRQSLGQGLEFLIYFQGNSAPDKSGLPSDRFSAERTGGSVSTLTIQRTQQEDSAVYLCASSLWADPETSYQFFGPGTRLTVL.